The 15 T cell receptor beta chains given below trace back to one sample, sequenced in a study of T-cell reconstitution after alpha-beta-depleted transplantation in children. Unique molecular identifiers were used to barcode this TCRbeta library. Using its own MiXCR run on the PCR reads, TCRdb lists one record per CDR3 protein. The sample lists 450,000 to 600,000 distinct CDR3 sequences, about a sixth occurring once. The sequencing here drew on PBMCs from the stem cell graft donor, taken from the stem cell graft. The receptors stem from a human donor who donated a stem cell graft to a child with acute lymphoblastic leukemia.

This clonotype was observed at least ten times. The chain carries TRBV7-9 and TRBJ2-3; a possible D gene is TRBD1 (6 bases). CDR1 and CDR2 from the germline V gene are SEHNR and FQNEAQ (reference sequence). Trimming cost V 4 bases and J 4 bases, with 15 bases left between them. This CDR3 region has 15 residues. CDR3 region: CASSSGWTDADTQYF. The CDR3 DNA reads TGTGCCAGCAGCTCAGGGTGGACAGATGCAGATACGCAGTATTTT. The full variable domain, rest sourced from reference TRBV7-9 and TRBJ2-3, is DTGVSQNPRHKITKRGQNVTFRCDPISEHNRLYWYRQTLGQGPEFLTYFQNEAQLEKSRLLSDRFSAERPKGSFSTLEIQRTEQGDSAMYLCASSSGWTDADTQYFGPGTRLTVL.

This chain joins TRBV27 and TRBJ2-2; 13 bases map to TRBD2. The CDR3 runs to 15 residues. J was trimmed by 6 bases and V by 8 bases; bases with no gene match: 6. Germline CDR1 and CDR2: MNHEY and SMNVEV (reference sequence). DNA for the CDR3: TGTGCCAGCCGGAGTGGACTAGCGGGAGCCGGGGAGCTGTTTTTT. Its translation is CASRSGLAGAGELFF.

This clonotype showed up just a few times. The chain couples TRBV19 to TRBJ2-2, with a possible D match to TRBD2 (6 bases). Germline CDR1 and CDR2: LNHDA and SQIVND (reference sequence). Trimming took 5 bases from V and 7 from J, leaving 11 bases between them. This CDR3 has 13 residues. The DNA of the CDR3 is TGTGCCAGTAGTCTAGGAGGGTTCGGGGAGCTGTTTTTT. Translation: CASSLGGFGELFF.

This clonotype has only a few counts. The gene calls are TRBV4-1 and TRBJ1-5; D perhaps matches TRBD1 (6 bases). V was clipped by 4 bases and J by 0 bases, with 13 bases between them. The V gene's germline CDR1 is MGHRA and CDR2 YSYEKL. The CDR3 contains 16 residues. CDR3 protein: CASSLSGVDSNQPQHF. DNA for the CDR3: TGCGCCAGCAGCCTATCAGGGGTAGATAGCAATCAGCCCCAGCATTTT.

This clonotype has a handful of counts. The V and J genes are TRBV12-3 or TRBV12-4 and TRBJ2-1; D is undetermined. The ends were cut back, 6 bases at V and 6 bases at J, with 12 bases in the middle. The CDR3 loop spans 13 amino acids. The CDR3 DNA is TGTGCCAGCAGAGGGTCGCCTGGCAATGAGCAGTTCTTC. Translating it yields CASRGSPGNEQFF.

This clonotype came up a few times. The chain joins TRBV10-3 to TRBJ2-3, with TRBD1 identical over 7 bases. V lost 10 bases to trimming and J lost 1 base; unmatched junction nucleotides: 8. Germline V lookup: CDR1 ENHRY, CDR2 SYGVKD. The CDR3 totals 14 residues. CDR3 loop: CATSTGQGTDTQYF. In nucleotides, the CDR3 is TGTGCCACTTCGACAGGGCAGGGCACAGATACGCAGTATTTT.

This clonotype was found a few times. The chain recombines TRBV19 with TRBJ2-7, with D perhaps matching TRBD2 (6 bases). Germline values: CDR1 LNHDA, CDR2 SQIVND (reference sequence). The V end lost 3 bases, the J end lost 3 bases, and 9 bases lay between the germline ends. The CDR3 is 13 amino acids. The CDR3 here is CASSIGRGYEQYF. The CDR3, as DNA: TGTGCCAGTAGTATCGGGCGGGGCTACGAGCAGTACTTC.

Ten or more counts support this clonotype. J is TRBJ2-5 and V is TRBV7-2, with 7 bases aligning to TRBD2. Germline V lookup: CDR1 SGHTA, CDR2 FQGNSA. With 4 bases clipped from V and 0 bases from J, the junction kept 2 bases outside the gene matches. This CDR3 has 14 residues. CDR3: CASSSGRYQETQYF. In nucleotides, the CDR3 is TGTGCCAGCAGCTCCGGGAGGTACCAAGAGACCCAGTACTTC. The variable domain in full, completed from reference TRBV7-2 and TRBJ2-5, reads GAGVSQSPSNKVTEKGKDVELRCDPISGHTALYWYRQSLGQGLEFLIYFQGNSAPDKSGLPSDRFSAERTGGSVSTLTIQRTQQEDSAVYLCASSSGRYQETQYFGPGTRLLVL.

The sample holds many counts of this clonotype. The chain carries TRBV29-1 and TRBJ1-2; the D is unclear. The germline gives CDR1 SQVTM, CDR2 ANQGSEA. The CDR3 length is 11 residues. V shed 3 bases and J shed 4 bases, with 6 bases lying between them. DNA for the CDR3: TGCAGCGTTGAGACGGTCTATGGCTACACCTTC. This encodes CSVETVYGYTF.

This clonotype was seen ten or more times. The chain has TRBV12-3 or TRBV12-4 and TRBJ2-3, with 10 nucleotides matching TRBD2. Trimming cost V 5 bases and J 1 base; bases outside gene matches: 3. The CDR3 is made up of 15 amino acids. Here the CDR3 DNA reads TGTGCCAGCAGTGGAGGACTAGCGGGCACAGATACGCAGTATTTT. Its protein product is CASSGGLAGTDTQYF.

V gene TRBV29-1 combines with J gene TRBJ2-3; 8 nucleotides line up with TRBD2. Trimming took 6 bases from V and 2 from J; bases not matched to a gene: 7. The germline CDR1 and CDR2 sequences are SQVTM and ANQGSEA. There are 14 residues in the CDR3. The CDR3 spells CSVGSGRNTDTQYF. CDR3 coding DNA: TGCAGCGTCGGGAGCGGGAGAAACACAGATACGCAGTATTTT.

This clonotype has more than one count but fewer than ten. The chain combines TRBV20-1 with TRBJ2-2; D call uncertain. Germline lookup yields CDR1 DFQATT and CDR2 SNEGSKA (reference sequence). CDR3 size: 16 residues. The V end lost 6 bases, the J end lost 0 bases, and 17 bases lay between the germline ends. The CDR3, as DNA: TGCAGTGCCACCGGAACACCTCCGGCGAACACCGGGGAGCTGTTTTTT. Residues: CSATGTPPANTGELFF.

The V and J genes are TRBV20-1 and TRBJ1-1, with 8 bases lining up with TRBD1. This CDR3 spans 13 amino acids. After removal of 4 bases from V and 1 base from J, the junction contained 2 bases not matched to a gene. CDR1 and CDR2 from the germline V gene are DFQATT and SNEGSKA (reference sequence). CDR3 sequence (DNA): TGCAGTGCTACAGGACAGGGGAACACTGAAGCTTTCTTT. Protein sequence: CSATGQGNTEAFF.

This clonotype has just a few counts. The genes are TRBV5-1 and TRBJ2-5; 7 bases align to TRBD2. The CDR3 contains 15 residues. V gave up 5 bases and J gave up 5 bases; unmatched junction bases: 12. The germline V gene has CDR1 SGHRS and CDR2 YFSETQ. CDR3 nucleotide sequence: TGCGCCAGCAGAAGCGGGACGGTCCCCGGGGAGACCCAGTACTTC. This translates into CASRSGTVPGETQYF.

The sample holds a few counts of this clonotype. The chain has TRBV7-3 and TRBJ2-3; 14 bases are a match to TRBD2. J gave up 0 bases and V 3 bases, and 5 bases lay outside the gene matches. The length of the CDR3 is 18 residues. From germline, CDR1 is SGHTA and CDR2 FQGTGA. The CDR3 sequence: CASSLTGLAGASTDTQYF. DNA of the CDR3: TGTGCCAGCAGCTTGACGGGACTAGCGGGAGCGAGCACAGATACGCAGTATTTT.